This T cell receptor beta chain comes out of a study of Ad26.COV2.S vaccination and SARS-CoV-2 variants. Turning to the study itself: Intramuscularly, Ad26.COV2.S was given either once or twice, 56 days apart.

Method: immunoSEQ multiplex PCR; TCRdb's copy keeps in-frame clones and lacks some. The data contain approximately 400,000 clones, around four fifths of them singletons. Per the germline V gene, CDR1 is WNHNN and CDR2 is SYGVQD (reference sequence). There are 17 residues in the CDR3. V lost 3 bases, J lost 1 base, and 10 bases stayed unmatched. Regarding this clone: Its antigen is currently unknown.

Treatment reported: around 19 received Ad26.COV2.S at low or high dose, single or two shots; about five received placebo; per-sample allocation not given. Day 63 after the first injection of vaccine or placebo was the sampling time. Cohort 1b enrolled adults aged 18-55 years in Boston. Study results and caveats: Comparability of non-spike TCR breadth was observed across vaccine and placebo recipients.

The J gene is TRBJ2-5, the V gene TRBV10-1, with 8 bases fitting TRBD1. The TCR was taken from a person aged 18 to 59 who received the Ad26.COV2.S COVID-19 vaccine or a placebo. The source was peripheral blood, collected in a trial of Ad26.COV2.S vaccine versus placebo. This CDR3 reads CASSDGYRGYLQETQYF. In DNA form, the CDR3 reads TGCGCCAGCAGTGACGGATACAGGGGGTACCTCCAAGAGACCCAGTACTTC.